The 11 T cell receptor beta chains listed next were all sequenced from one sample in a study of cytomegalovirus exposure and HLA in healthy donors. Primers for the PCR totalled 60 Vbeta and 13 Jbeta. This table comes from immunoSEQ multiplex PCR, and its TCRdb copy is limited to in-frame clones, with some not included. The table has 95,000 to 100,000 clones, approximately 83% seen once; the top ten hold approximately 4%. The specimen sequenced was PBMCs. These TCRs come from a female donor in good health and CMV-seropositive.

The CDR3 DNA is TGTGCCAGTCGGGACACAGGGAATAATCAGCCCCAGCATTTT. Translation: CASRDTGNNQPQHF. V is TRBV19 and J is TRBJ1-5; a weak D match, TRBD1 (6 bases). Germline lookup yields CDR1 LNHDA and CDR2 SQIVND (reference sequence). V gave up 8 bases and J gave up 4 bases, with 15 bases separating them. The CDR3 sequence is 14 residues long.

V is TRBV18 and J is TRBJ1-4; D possibly corresponds to TRBD1 (5 bases). CDR1 and CDR2 from the germline V gene are KGHSH and LQKENI. CDR3 length equals 14 residues. Trimming cost V 3 bases and J 9 bases, with 14 bases left between them. The CDR3 is CASSPGTSDQKLFF. The CDR3 region has the DNA TGTGCCAGCTCACCGGGGACTTCGGATCAAAAACTGTTTTTT.

This clone was counted a few times. The rearrangement joins TRBV7-2 to TRBJ2-7, with D maybe TRBD2 (5 bases). V was shortened by 1 base and J by 3 bases, with 10 bases between the two germline ends. Looked up from germline, CDR1 is SGHTA and CDR2 is FQGNSA. The CDR3 runs 14 residues. The CDR3 spells CASSLVGDYYEQYF. DNA for the CDR3: TGTGCCAGCAGCTTAGTCGGGGATTACTACGAGCAGTACTTC. Combining the CDR3 with reference TRBV7-2 and TRBJ2-7 gives the whole variable domain GAGVSQSPSNKVTEKGKDVELRCDPISGHTALYWYRQSLGQGLEFLIYFQGNSAPDKSGLPSDRFSAERTGGSVSTLTIQRTQQEDSAVYLCASSLVGDYYEQYFGPGTRLTVT.

The genes are TRBV6-5 and TRBJ1-1, with 9 bases that match TRBD1. The CDR3 loop spans 14 amino acids. The junction had 5 bases not matched to a gene; V was cut back by 7 bases and J by 2 bases. CDR1 is MNHEY and CDR2 is SVGAGI in the germline V gene. The CDR3 nucleotides read TGTGCCAGCACTACAGGGGGCGCAAACACTGAAGCTTTCTTT. The encoded protein is CASTTGGANTEAFF.

This chain uses TRBV19 with TRBJ1-2; 8 nucleotides align to TRBD1. Trimming removed 5 bases from V and 0 bases from J; junction bases left unmatched: 11. The CDR3 totals 17 residues. Germline V lookup: CDR1 LNHDA, CDR2 SQIVND (reference sequence). The CDR3 DNA reads TGTGCCAGTAGTCACTTGGCAGGGGGCCCAGCTAACTATGGCTACACCTTC. Its protein product is CASSHLAGGPANYGYTF. Using reference TRBV19 and TRBJ1-2 for the parts outside the CDR3, the full variable domain is DGGITQSPKYLFRKEGQNVTLSCEQNLNHDAMYWYRQDPGQGLRLIYYSQIVNDFQKGDIAEGYSVSREKKESFPLTVTSAQKNPTAFYLCASSHLAGGPANYGYTFGSGTRLTVV.

This clone was picked up a small number of times. The V gene is TRBV19, the J gene TRBJ2-2, with a tentative D call TRBD1 (5 bases). CDR1 and CDR2 (germline): LNHDA, SQIVND (reference sequence). The CDR3 is 15 amino acids. V was cut by 4 bases and J by 0 bases, with 9 bases left in between. As DNA, the CDR3 is TGTGCCAGTAGTAAACAGGAGTCGAACACCGGGGAGCTGTTTTTT. Translated: CASSKQESNTGELFF.

As to this clone: A read error may account for a junction end that differs from germline. Other DNA sequences in the same sample also yield this CDR3. The V gene is TRBV5-1, the J gene TRBJ1-1; TRBD1 matches at 8 bases. Germline V lookup: CDR1 SGHRS, CDR2 YFSETQ. CDR3 length: 15 amino acids. The CDR3 DNA reads as TGCGCCAGCACCCCAGGGGGCACAATGAACACTGAAGCCTTCTTT. Its protein product is CASTPGGTMNTEAFF.

V is TRBV30 and J is TRBJ2-5; 10 positions match TRBD2. Trimming at V came to 2 bases and at J to 4 bases, leaving 7 bases not matched to a gene. The CDR3 loop spans 15 amino acids. Per the germline V gene, CDR1 is GTSNPN and CDR2 is SVGIG (reference sequence). The CDR3: CAWSLPLAGGETQYF. CDR3 in DNA: TGTGCCTGGAGTCTCCCCTTAGCGGGGGGAGAGACCCAGTACTTC.

The chain employs TRBV19 and TRBJ2-7, with D tentatively TRBD2 (5 bases). Germline V CDR1 and CDR2: LNHDA, SQIVND (reference sequence). V was clipped by 4 bases and J by 0 bases, with 10 bases between them. This CDR3 comprises 14 residues. For the CDR3, the DNA is TGTGCCAGTAGTAACCCCGGGATCTCCTACGAGCAGTACTTC. It yields the protein CASSNPGISYEQYF. The full variable domain, in which reference TRBV19 and TRBJ2-7 provide the parts outside the CDR3, is DGGITQSPKYLFRKEGQNVTLSCEQNLNHDAMYWYRQDPGQGLRLIYYSQIVNDFQKGDIAEGYSVSREKKESFPLTVTSAQKNPTAFYLCASSNPGISYEQYFGPGTRLTVT.

The chain links TRBV28 to TRBJ1-1; D might be TRBD1 (6 bases). Trimming left V 0 bases short and J 1 base short, with 12 bases between. CDR1 MDHEN and CDR2 SYDVKM come from the germline V gene. The CDR3 length is 16 residues. As DNA, the CDR3 is TGTGCCAGCAGTTTATGGGGGGGGGCCCGGAACACTGAAGCTTTCTTT. Amino acids: CASSLWGGARNTEAFF.

This rearrangement joins TRBV7-3 to TRBJ2-3, with 9 bases fitting TRBD1. This CDR3 region has 15 residues. V shed 2 bases and J 3 bases; nucleotides not matched to a gene: 3. The germline V gene has CDR1 SGHTA and CDR2 FQGTGA. CDR3 sequence (DNA): TGTGCCAGCAGCTTATGGGGGACAGGGACAGATACGCAGTATTTT. Its protein is CASSLWGTGTDTQYF.